The entry below describes one T cell receptor beta chain. There is no known antigen for this receptor. No base quality information exists; no much larger clone differs at one position. The entry originates in a study of control samples from healthy donors and cancer patients (dated by TCRdb to the early 2020s). Reading the germline V gene (reference sequence) gives CDR1 SGHNT and CDR2 YYREEE. V is cut by 0 bases and J by 3 bases, and the space between the germline ends is 9 bases. Taken from cysteine to phenylalanine, the CDR3 has 14 residues. CDR3 DNA is the only sequence kept; it has 42 bases, read in frame from the first base. Libraries were built with the immunoSEQ multiplex PCR assay. Entries here come from immuneACCESS through TCRdb and include only in-frame sequences with V and J called. Some clones fail to appear in such tables; in the studies checked, an unresolved V gene covers under half of the shortfall, and the cause of the remainder is unknown. For this sample the table gives 40,000 to 45,000 clones, of which just over 70% were detected only once. Roughly 15% of the sample lies in the top ten.

This receptor chain uses TRBV5-4 and TRBJ2-5, with the D gene not confidently named. Sequenced: formalin-fixed, paraffin-embedded tissue. The receptor comes from a male donor with melanoma. The sequenced DNA: TGTGCCAGCAGCTTGGCCGCAACAGAAGAGACCCAGTACTTC. Translated, this gives CASSLAATEETQYF.